This T cell receptor (beta chain) emerged from a study of blood T cell repertoires in COVID-19. As for the study in general: The study drew acute and convalescent COVID-19 samples from the United States, Italy and Spain. From T cells, B-cell-depleted T cells, or PBMCs came the material, which was cDNA or gDNA.

The CDR3 length is 14 residues. V was trimmed by 2 bases and J by 1 base, leaving 8 bases between them. Per the germline V gene, CDR1 is MNHEY and CDR2 is SVGAGI. This clone was seen repeatedly, ten times or more. In the authors' methods: The authors estimated nucleated cell counts from reference gene primer amplification. Assay: immunoSEQ multiplex PCR; the TCRdb copy retains only in-frame clones and omits some. V, J and clone size were drawn from that table, and D and trimming were deduced from the DNA. The data show more than 130,000 clones, about 80% seen once. Sequenced: peripheral blood. This sequence originates from a human donor in a cohort sampled during active COVID-19. The gene calls are TRBV6-5 and TRBJ1-2, with D possibly matching TRBD1 (5 bases). CDR3: CASSYGRGNYGYTF. The CDR3 coding sequence is TGTGCCAGCAGTTACGGGAGGGGTAACTATGGCTACACCTTC.